Described below is a single T cell receptor (beta chain) sequence and its context. Its antigen is not known. The source of the sample is a study of CD4+ T cells in melanoma. Notes on the study in general: CD8+ T cell, macrophage and B cell function reportedly correlated with neoantigen-specific CD4+ T cells. In melanoma, neoantigen-specific CD4+ T cells reportedly differed in differentiation state.

The V gene's germline CDR1 is GTSNPN and CDR2 SVGIG (reference sequence). The J segment lost 5 bases and the V segment lost 4 bases, leaving 6 bases of the junction unmatched. The CDR3 length is 15 residues. The repertoire was sequenced with immunoSEQ multiplex PCR; TCRdb's copy has only in-frame clones and lacks some. This table holds around 130,000 clones, 85% to 95% found once. V gene TRBV30 combines with J gene TRBJ1-6, with 9 bases aligning to TRBD1. The receptor's source is a human donor with melanoma. The CDR3 region is CAWTPGQGDNSPLHF. The CDR3, as DNA: TGTGCCTGGACACCGGGACAGGGAGATAATTCACCCCTCCACTTT. Together with reference TRBV30 and TRBJ1-6, the CDR3 gives the full variable domain: SQTIHQWPATLVQPVGSPLSLECTVEGTSNPNLYWYRQAAGRGLQLLFYSVGIGQISSEVPQNLSASRPQDRQFILSSKKLLLSDSGFYLCAWTPGQGDNSPLHFGNGTRLTVT.